Presented here are 18 T cell receptor beta chains from one specimen sequenced in a study of somatic mutations in cytotoxic T cells in rheumatoid arthritis. Sequenced by immunoSEQ multiplex PCR; TCRdb stores in-frame clones only, minus some. The profile shows tens of thousands of clones, 70% to 85% of them singletons. The sequencing sample was made of CD8+ T cells sorted from blood. These receptors came from a middle-aged man in good health.

V gene TRBV4-3 combines with J gene TRBJ2-2, with TRBD1 matching 9 bases. CDR1 and CDR2 from the germline V gene are LGHNA and YSLEER. CDR3 length: 17 amino acids. V trimming: 4 bases; J trimming: 5 bases; junction bases outside the gene matches: 11. This chain's CDR3 is CASSPLLGDRETGELFF. The CDR3 DNA follows: TGCGCCAGCAGCCCCTTACTTGGGGACAGGGAAACCGGGGAGCTGTTTTTT.

This sequence joins TRBV27 and TRBJ2-2, with no clear D. The V gene's germline CDR1 is MNHEY and CDR2 SMNVEV (reference sequence). The CDR3 extends over 13 amino acids. V was cut by 1 base and J by 3 bases, with 3 bases left in between. The CDR3 nucleotides are TGTGCCAGCAGTTTATACGACACCGGGGAGCTGTTTTTT. Its protein product is CASSLYDTGELFF.

This chain joins TRBV7-9 and TRBJ2-1; possibly TRBD1 or TRBD2 for D (6 bases each). The CDR3 is 15 residues long. V shed 2 bases and J shed 8 bases, with 16 bases lying between them. The germline CDR1 and CDR2 sequences are SEHNR and FQNEAQ (reference sequence). This CDR3 is CASSLIATRGHEQFF. As DNA, the CDR3 is TGTGCCAGCAGCTTAATAGCGACCCGGGGGCATGAGCAGTTCTTC.

The chain recombines TRBV28 with TRBJ2-1; D not certain. The germline CDR1 and CDR2 sequences are MDHEN and SYDVKM. The V end lost 7 bases, the J end lost 3 bases, and 13 bases lay between the germline ends. The CDR3 length is 14 residues. This CDR3 reads CASTLTQVYNEQFF. CDR3 DNA sequence: TGTGCCAGCACCCTCACGCAGGTCTACAATGAGCAGTTCTTC. Together with reference TRBV28 and TRBJ2-1, the CDR3 gives the full variable domain: DVKVTQSSRYLVKRTGEKVFLECVQDMDHENMFWYRQDPGLGLRLIYFSYDVKMKEKGDIPEGYSVSREKKERFSLILESASTNQTSMYLCASTLTQVYNEQFFGPGTRLTVL.

This chain links TRBV28 with TRBJ2-7, with a possible D match to TRBD1 (5 bases). V gave up 8 bases and J gave up 0 bases, with 11 bases separating them. The V gene's germline CDR1 is MDHEN and CDR2 SYDVKM. This CDR3 has 13 residues. Here the CDR3 reads CASETVHSYEQYF. The CDR3 DNA sequence: TGTGCCAGCGAGACAGTCCACTCCTACGAGCAGTACTTC.

The chain links TRBV6-6 to TRBJ2-3; 7 bases fit TRBD2. V trimming: 2 bases; J trimming: 1 base; junction bases outside the gene matches: 6. The V gene's germline CDR1 is MNHNY and CDR2 SVGAGI (reference sequence). CDR3 length: 16 amino acids. CDR3: CASSYGAGRGTDTQYF. Here the CDR3 DNA reads TGTGCCAGCAGTTACGGGGCAGGGAGGGGCACAGATACGCAGTATTTT.

V usage is TRBV30 and J usage is TRBJ2-7; either TRBD1 or TRBD2 may supply D (6 bases each). The germline V and J ends were trimmed by 4 bases and 1 base, with 14 bases remaining between them. Germline V gene data show CDR1 as GTSNPN and CDR2 as SVGIG (reference sequence). CDR3 length: 14 residues. The CDR3 is CAWMGGGLSYEQYF. CDR3 nucleotides: TGTGCCTGGATGGGGGGCGGGCTATCCTACGAGCAGTACTTC. Full variable domain (remainder filled in from reference TRBV30 and TRBJ2-7): SQTIHQWPATLVQPVGSPLSLECTVEGTSNPNLYWYRQAAGRGLQLLFYSVGIGQISSEVPQNLSASRPQDRQFILSSKKLLLSDSGFYLCAWMGGGLSYEQYFGPGTRLTVT.

V is TRBV5-4 and J is TRBJ2-7, with 9 bases that match TRBD1. The length of the CDR3 is 14 residues. With 4 bases clipped from V and 2 bases from J, the junction kept 4 bases outside the gene matches. CDR1 and CDR2 from the germline V gene are SGHNT and YYREEE (reference sequence). CDR3 in amino acids: CASSPGTGTYEQYF. CDR3 nucleotide sequence: TGTGCCAGCAGCCCCGGGACAGGGACCTACGAGCAGTACTTC.

The rearrangement links TRBV19 to TRBJ1-1; 7 nucleotides align to TRBD1. The CDR3 length is 13 residues. Germline V gene data show CDR1 as LNHDA and CDR2 as SQIVND (reference sequence). Trimming cost V 8 bases and J 0 bases; bases outside gene matches: 3. The CDR3 coding sequence is TGTGCCAGTGGGACAGCGATGAACACTGAAGCTTTCTTT. Translated, it gives CASGTAMNTEAFF.

The rearrangement links TRBV7-2 to TRBJ1-1; the D gene is possibly TRBD1 (5 bases). The CDR3 extends over 15 amino acids. V lost 5 bases and J 0 bases, leaving 13 bases between the germline ends. Germline CDR1 reads SGHTA; CDR2 reads FQGNSA. The CDR3: CASSPRDRMNTEAFF. CDR3 nucleotides: TGTGCCAGCAGCCCGCGGGACCGGATGAACACTGAAGCTTTCTTT.

This sequence joins TRBV6-5 and TRBJ2-3; D may be TRBD1 (6 bases). This CDR3 has 14 residues. Germline V gene data show CDR1 as MNHEY and CDR2 as SVGAGI. The V and J ends lost 0 bases and 5 bases respectively, with 9 bases between them. CDR3 loop: CASSYSQGLDTQYF. The CDR3 DNA sequence: TGTGCCAGCAGTTACTCGCAGGGGCTAGATACGCAGTATTTT.

The rearrangement uses TRBV11-2 and TRBJ2-1; 7 bases are shared with TRBD2. Germline V gives CDR1 SGHAT, CDR2 FQNNGV. The CDR3 spans 15 residues. V lost 3 bases, J lost 8 bases, and 10 bases stayed unmatched. The CDR3 DNA reads as TGTGCCAGCAGCTTTGGTGCGGGAGAGGACGATGAGCAGTTCTTC. This codes for CASSFGAGEDDEQFF.

DNA for the CDR3: TGTGCCAGCAGGGAGGGGGCGACTGAAGCTTTCTTT. Translating gives CASREGATEAFF. The chain carries TRBV27 and TRBJ1-1, with 7 bases matching TRBD1. CDR1 and CDR2 (germline): MNHEY, SMNVEV (reference sequence). After removal of 6 bases from V and 5 bases from J, the junction contained 3 bases not matched to a gene. CDR3 size: 12 residues.

This clone was seen just once. This chain links TRBV10-2 with TRBJ2-1; 8 bases are a match to TRBD2. Trimming cost V 7 bases and J 7 bases; bases outside gene matches: 9. The CDR3 runs to 14 residues. Looked up from germline, CDR1 is WSHSY and CDR2 is SAAADI. The CDR3 sequence is CASTGREGFNEQFF. Here the CDR3 DNA reads TGCGCCAGCACCGGACGGGAGGGCTTTAATGAGCAGTTCTTC.

This clone occurred once. The chain uses TRBV11-2 and TRBJ2-7; D tentatively fits TRBD1 or TRBD2 (5 bases each). Trimming removed 3 bases at V and 3 bases at J, with 9 bases between. The germline V gene encodes CDR1 SGHAT and CDR2 FQNNGV. This CDR3 comprises 13 residues. CDR3 residues: CASSFGTNYEQYF. The CDR3 DNA reads as TGTGCCAGCAGCTTTGGGACGAACTACGAGCAGTACTTC.

This sequence joins TRBV30 and TRBJ2-4; 7 nucleotides match TRBD1. The CDR3 contains 14 residues. CDR1 and CDR2 from the germline V gene are GTSNPN and SVGIG (reference sequence). With V trimmed by 2 bases and J by 1 base, 2 bases remained unmatched. The DNA of the CDR3 is TGTGCCTGGAGTAAGGGGGCCGCCAAAAACATTCAGTACTTC. Amino acids: CAWSKGAAKNIQYF.

V usage is TRBV18 and J usage is TRBJ1-1; the D is unclear. The CDR3 totals 18 residues. With 3 bases removed from V and 1 base from J, the gap between germline ends came to 21 bases. Germline V CDR1 and CDR2: KGHSH, LQKENI. The chain's CDR3 is CASSPDVGSSTGNTEAFF. The CDR3 nucleotides are TGTGCCAGCTCACCGGATGTCGGGTCCAGCACGGGGAACACTGAAGCTTTCTTT.

The chain links TRBV11-2 to TRBJ1-4; a possible D gene is TRBD1 (5 bases). V was shortened by 1 base and J by 1 base, with 7 bases between the two germline ends. The CDR3 runs to 15 residues. The germline V gene has CDR1 SGHAT and CDR2 FQNNGV. The CDR3 here is CASSLGGVTNEKLFF. In DNA, the CDR3 is TGTGCCAGCAGCTTAGGGGGCGTAACTAATGAAAAACTGTTTTTT.